This is a list of T cell receptor beta chains from one sample in a study of immune cell composition in non-small cell lung cancer. Sequencing used immunoSEQ multiplex PCR; TCRdb keeps in-frame clones, though not all of them. The sample contains 7,500 to 10,000 clones, about 72% of which appear only once. Sequencing was performed on non-adjacent lung tissue. The receptors come from a human donor with non-small cell lung cancer. Each CDR3 is given with its conserved first and last residue. Each record gives: D gene, clone size, J gene, V gene, CDR3 DNA, CDR3 protein. D genes are given only for firm matches. A row's size may be missing; if present it is once, few, many or a size class.

TRBD2 | . | TRBJ2-7 | TRBV28 | TGTGCCAGCAGTGTGGGGGGGGTCGGAAGAACCTACGAGCAGTACTTC | CASSVGGVGRTYEQYF
. | . | TRBJ1-5 | TRBV7-6 | TGTGCCAGCAGCTTAGACGGCAATCAGCCCCAGCATTTT | CASSLDGNQPQHF
. | few | TRBJ1-2 | TRBV28 | TGTGCCAGCAGGGACTTCGGCTATGGCTACACCTTC | CASRDFGYGYTF
. | . | TRBJ2-3 | TRBV6-5 | TGTGCCAGCAGACCCACACTGGGGGCCGGAGATACGCAGTATTTT | CASRPTLGAGDTQYF
. | once | TRBJ1-1 | TRBV4-2 | TGTGCCAGCAGGCAGGATCTAAACACTGAAGCTTTCTTT | CASRQDLNTEAFF
. | few | TRBJ1-2 | TRBV15 | TGTGCCACCAGCAGAGCGCAGGGCCACTATGGCTACACCTTC | CATSRAQGHYGYTF
. | . | TRBJ2-4 | TRBV2 | TGTGCCAGCAGATCCTTATTGGGGGGGGGCCTCGCCAAAAACATTCAGTACTTC | CASRSLLGGGLAKNIQYF
TRBD1 | . | TRBJ1-2 | TRBV11-1 | TGTGCCAGCAGCTTATCCCCGGGACAGACCTATGGCTACACCTTC | CASSLSPGQTYGYTF
TRBD2 | . | TRBJ2-2 | TRBV15 | TGTGCCACCAGCAGAGAGCGGGGGGGGGTCGCCGCCGGGGAGCTGTTTTTT | CATSRERGGVAAGELFF
TRBD2 | . | TRBJ2-3 | TRBV7-3 | TGTGCCAGCAGCTTAGGACTAGCGGCAGATACGCAGTATTTT | CASSLGLAADTQYF
. | . | TRBJ2-1 | TRBV7-4 | TGTGCCAGCAGCTTGGGCACAGGGATGACGGATGAGCAGTTCTTC | CASSLGTGMTDEQFF
TRBD1 | . | TRBJ2-7 | TRBV4-1 | TGCGCCAGCAGCCCCCAAAGGACAGGTTCCTACGAGCAGTACTTC | CASSPQRTGSYEQYF
. | . | TRBJ2-1 | TRBV5-4 | TGTGCCAGCAGAATCCAGGGAAATGAGCAGTTCTTC | CASRIQGNEQFF
. | . | TRBJ2-7 | TRBV7-9 | TGTGCCAGCAGCTTAAGCCTCATGAGCTCCTACGAGCAGTACTTC | CASSLSLMSSYEQYF
TRBD1 | . | TRBJ1-2 | TRBV7-9 | TGTGCCAGCAGCTACGGACAGGGGGTTCTTGGCTACACCTTC | CASSYGQGVLGYTF
TRBD2 | . | TRBJ2-3 | TRBV14 | TGTGCCAGCAACCTAGCGGGGTCGAGACGGTTAGATACGCAGTATTTT | CASNLAGSRRLDTQYF
TRBD1 | . | TRBJ2-7 | TRBV4-1 | TGCGCCAGCAGCCAAGAGATGGGACAGGGAGCCTACGAGCAGTACTTC | CASSQEMGQGAYEQYF
. | . | TRBJ1-1 | TRBV7-3 | TGTGCCAGCAGCCCTACTCTGGGGGACACTGAAGCTTTCTTT | CASSPTLGDTEAFF
. | . | TRBJ1-5 | TRBV19 | TGTGCCAGTAGTACCCCAATCATTGAGACACAGCCCCAGCATTTT | CASSTPIIETQPQHF
. | . | TRBJ1-5 | TRBV27 | TGTGCCAGCAGTAAAACAACAGGGTCTAGCAATCAGCCCCAGCATTTT | CASSKTTGSSNQPQHF
. | . | TRBJ2-1 | TRBV5-1 | TGCGCCAGCAGCTTGGGGCTCTTTAGGGAGCAGTTCTTC | CASSLGLFREQFF
. | . | TRBJ2-3 | TRBV27 | TGTGCCAGCAGTTTCTCCTTTGGTACGCAGTATTTT | CASSFSFGTQYF
. | . | TRBJ2-7 | TRBV20-1 | TGCAGTGCTAGACCTAATCACGAGCAGTACTTC | CSARPNHEQYF
. | few | TRBJ1-2 | TRBV29-1 | TGCAGCGTTGAAACAGGGTTTGGCTACACCTTC | CSVETGFGYTF